What follows are 10 T cell receptor beta chains derived from one specimen sequenced in a study of Ad26.COV2.S vaccination and SARS-CoV-2 variants. Data came from immunoSEQ multiplex PCR; TCRdb stores just in-frame clones and leaves some out. The sample lists some 340,000 clones, about 86% occurring once. The treatment denotes: some 19 received Ad26.COV2.S at low or high dose, single or two shots; roughly 5 received placebo; per-sample allocation not given. Samples analyzed were those drawn on day 63 after the first vaccine or placebo injection. This specimen consisted of peripheral blood, obtained in a trial of Ad26.COV2.S vaccine versus placebo. The receptors shown here come from a person between 18 and 60 years old who received the Ad26.COV2.S COVID-19 vaccine or a placebo.

J is TRBJ2-2 and V is TRBV6-5; D is unresolved. The length of the CDR3 is 15 residues. In germline, CDR1 is MNHEY, CDR2 SVGAGI. The germline V and J ends were trimmed by 2 bases and 6 bases, with 13 bases remaining between them. The CDR3 loop is CASSYAYQVAGELFF. The CDR3 region has the DNA TGTGCCAGCAGTTACGCATACCAGGTCGCCGGGGAGCTGTTTTTT.

CDR3 in amino acids: CSASLGGAMETQYF. CDR3 nucleotide sequence: TGCAGTGCTAGTCTAGGGGGCGCGATGGAGACCCAGTACTTC. The chain has TRBV20-1 and TRBJ2-5; 7 bases map to TRBD1. This CDR3 comprises 14 residues. V lost 3 bases and J lost 5; bases outside the gene matches: 9. Germline CDR1 and CDR2: DFQATT and SNEGSKA (reference sequence).

The chain couples TRBV7-2 to TRBJ2-1; 11 bases line up with TRBD2. This CDR3 comprises 18 residues. The J segment lost 4 bases and the V segment lost 1 base, leaving 9 bases of the junction unmatched. Per the germline V gene, CDR1 is SGHTA and CDR2 is FQGNSA. Here the CDR3 reads CASSLVGLASGGYNEQFF. The CDR3 bases are TGTGCCAGCAGCTTAGTGGGTCTGGCTAGCGGGGGGTACAATGAGCAGTTCTTC.

This clone was seen repeatedly, ten times or more. Other DNA sequences in this specimen translate into the identical CDR3. The chain recombines TRBV5-1 with TRBJ1-2, with 7 bases lining up with TRBD1. The CDR3 is 14 amino acids. With V trimmed by 5 bases and J by 1 base, 5 bases remained unmatched. Germline loops: CDR1 SGHRS, CDR2 YFSETQ. The CDR3 sequence: CASSEGAGNYGYTF. CDR3 DNA: TGCGCCAGCAGTGAGGGGGCTGGTAACTATGGCTACACCTTC.

This chain connects TRBV7-2 to TRBJ1-1; D gene unclear. CDR1 SGHTA and CDR2 FQGNSA come from the germline V gene. This CDR3 has 15 amino acids. Deletions cut 10 bases from V and 4 bases from J, with 22 bases between. The CDR3 sequence: CATSFTDTSGTEAFF. In DNA, the CDR3 is TGTGCCACCTCGTTCACTGACACATCGGGCACTGAAGCTTTCTTT.

The chain combines TRBV9 with TRBJ2-3; tentatively, D is TRBD2 (6 bases). CDR1 SGDLS and CDR2 YYNGEE come from the germline V gene. V was clipped by 0 bases and J by 4 bases, with 12 bases between them. The CDR3 sequence is 15 residues long. This CDR3 reads CASSVGSSVPDTQYF. In nucleotides, the CDR3 is TGTGCCAGCAGCGTAGGGTCTAGCGTACCAGATACGCAGTATTTT. Combining the CDR3 with reference TRBV9 and TRBJ2-3 gives the whole variable domain DSGVTQTPKHLITATGQRVTLRCSPRSGDLSVYWYQQSLDQGLQFLIQYYNGEERAKGNILERFSAQQFPDLHSELNLSSLELGDSALYFCASSVGSSVPDTQYFGPGTRLTVL.

J is TRBJ2-7 and V is TRBV5-4, with D possibly being TRBD1 or TRBD2 (6 bases each). Trimming left V 1 base short and J 7 bases short, with 18 bases between. Per the germline V gene, CDR1 is SGHNT and CDR2 is YYREEE (reference sequence). The CDR3 runs to 15 residues. The CDR3 DNA follows: TGTGCCAGCAGCTTGACCCCGGGGGCGGTAAAAGAGCAGTACTTC. Amino acid sequence: CASSLTPGAVKEQYF.

The CDR3 DNA is TGTGCCAGCAGTTCAGGGGGGACAGGGGTCTATGGCTACACCTTC. As protein: CASSSGGTGVYGYTF. The chain uses TRBV6-5 and TRBJ1-2; 10 bases align to TRBD1. The CDR3 is made up of 15 amino acids. Looked up from germline, CDR1 is MNHEY and CDR2 is SVGAGI. V lost 4 bases to trimming and J lost 4 bases; unmatched junction nucleotides: 6.

This clone was recorded only once. The rearrangement uses TRBV18 and TRBJ2-1; D remains unclear. The germline CDR1 and CDR2 sequences are KGHSH and LQKENI. V gave up 3 bases and J gave up 5 bases, with 11 bases separating them. This CDR3 has 14 residues. The CDR3: CASSPSVSDNEQFF. As DNA, the CDR3 is TGTGCCAGCTCACCGTCAGTGTCAGACAATGAGCAGTTCTTC.

The rearrangement links TRBV3-1 (or the pseudogene TRBV3-2) to TRBJ2-3, with 8 bases that match TRBD1. The CDR3 contains 17 residues. V lost 1 base to trimming and J lost 4 bases; unmatched junction nucleotides: 10. The germline V gene has CDR1 LGHDT and CDR2 YNNKEL (reference sequence). CDR3 residues: CASSQVRGQGSSDTQYF. In DNA, the CDR3 is TGTGCCAGCAGCCAAGTCAGGGGGCAGGGGTCCTCAGATACGCAGTATTTT.